Below, one T cell receptor (beta chain) is given with its context. V lost 0 bases and J lost 1, with 15 bases in between. The CDR3 is made up of 17 amino acids. Per germline, CDR1 MGHRA and CDR2 YSYEKL. These data are taken from a study of control samples from healthy donors and cancer patients. The repertoire was sequenced with immunoSEQ multiplex PCR; TCRdb's copy has only in-frame clones and lacks some. The data show 250,000 to 300,000 clones, approximately 80% seen once. The chain joins TRBV4-1 to TRBJ1-2; D not certain. The sample comprised PBMCs. The receptor was derived from a woman aged 60-75 years with lung cancer. The CDR3 bases are TGCGCCAGCAGCCAAGATATAGGCAGCAGCAATAACTATGGCTACACCTTC. Amino acid sequence: CASSQDIGSSNNYGYTF.